This T cell receptor beta chain was identified during a study of blood T cell repertoires in COVID-19 (dated by TCRdb to about 2020). Regarding the complete study: Collaborator samples came from the United States, Italy and Spain and covered acute and convalescent phases of COVID-19. The prospective study material was composed of cDNA or gDNA derived from T cells, B-cell-depleted T cells, or PBMCs. The dataset comprised deeply sampled blood TCRbeta repertoires from subjects exposed to, actively infected with, or recovered from COVID-19. Sample metadata almost always included a de-identified subject ID, COVID-19 status, age in years and sex. The samples were drawn from two sources: the first 160 participants of the ongoing ImmuneRACE study, and some 1,300 subjects contributed by 6 global collaborators. The repertoires were made available in a free public database intended to serve as a resource for research on the immune response to SARS-CoV-2. Where available, HLA class I and class II types were taken from metadata supplied by the sample provider and were not determined by assay-based typing. General study outcomes and caveats: The quantity of clinical and demographic metadata differed by source and by participant and was supplied without curation.

TCRbeta CDR3 regions were amplified from genomic DNA using the immunoSEQ Assay, a bias-controlled multiplex PCR. The study's own analysis went as follows. Within the assay, amplification of reference gene primers was used to estimate how many nucleated cells each sample contained. To quantify the absolute abundance of each unique TCRbeta CDR3 rearrangement, sequence reads were collapsed and filtered. Productive Simpson clonality was computed per sample as the square root of Simpson's diversity index over productive rearrangements. TCRdb re-hosts the immuneACCESS table, in-frame sequences only. Its copies lack some clones; in the studies checked, an unresolved V gene accounts for under half of them, and the cause for the rest is not known. V, J and clone size are those of that table, while D and trimming were read from the DNA. This sample is represented by roughly 14,000 clones; more than 65% of them were singletons. The top ten constitute about a tenth of the sample.

Collaborating institutions collected whole blood in K2EDTA tubes following their own protocols. For TCRbeta analysis, collaborators shipped samples as frozen whole blood, isolated PBMCs, or DNA extracted from either of those sample types. As for this clone: Its binding antigen is unknown. No per-base quality is available; no much larger clone lies one base away.

This TCR came from a human donor in a cohort sampled during active COVID-19. The material sequenced was peripheral blood.

The CDR3 region reads CASSPRVLATSYNEQFF. The bases are TGTGCCAGCAGCCCAAGGGTTCTAGCGACCTCCTACAATGAGCAGTTCTTC. This sequence uses TRBV5-6 and TRBJ2-1, and the D gene may be TRBD2, 6 bases matching. V is reduced by 4 bases and J by 0 bases, leaving a spacing of 17 bases between them. The CDR3 holds 17 amino acids from the cysteine to the phenylalanine. Only the CDR3 region is kept as DNA, spanning 51 bases read in frame from base 1. CDR1 is given as SGHDT and CDR2 as YYEEEE, both from the germline V gene. Joined to the reference TRBV5-6 and TRBJ2-1 proteins, this CDR3 gives the full variable domain: DAGVTQSPTHLIKTRGQQVTLRCSPKSGHDTVSWYQQALGQGPQFIFQYYEEEERQRGNFPDRFSGHQFPNYSSELNVNALLLGDSALYLCASSPRVLATSYNEQFFGPGTRLTVL.